The entry below describes one T cell receptor (beta chain). Its specificity is not known. This sample was taken from a study of T cell responses to AZD1222 COVID-19 vaccine. General study findings and limits: Females outnumbered males among donors, who were mostly white British; clonal diversity was possibly underestimated.

The data were produced by immunoSEQ multiplex PCR, yet TCRdb's version contains in-frame clones alone and is incomplete. The data show fewer than 150,000 clones, roughly 88% seen once. Trimming cost V 4 bases and J 4 bases; bases outside gene matches: 3. The germline V gene has CDR1 SGHRS and CDR2 YFSETQ. This CDR3 spans 14 amino acids. The chain is built from TRBV5-1 and TRBJ2-2; TRBD2 matches at 8 bases. The source of this sequence is an adult who received the AZD1222 COVID-19 vaccine. The sequenced sample was peripheral blood, obtained 28 days after the second AZD1222 dose. CDR3 in amino acids: CASSPGTSTGELFF. The CDR3 nucleotides read TGCGCCAGCAGCCCAGGGACTAGCACCGGGGAGCTGTTTTTT.